The rows below give T cell receptor beta chains drawn from one sample of a study of T-cell reconstitution after alpha-beta-depleted transplantation in children. TCRdb re-analysed the PCR reads in MiXCR, keeping a single row per CDR3 protein. This sample has roughly 24,000 distinct CDR3 sequences; under 13% occur once, and the top ten carry roughly 25%. The sample was PBMCs from the stem cell graft donor, taken from the stem cell graft. These receptors were collected from a human donor who donated a stem cell graft to a child with chronic granulomatous disease. Each CDR3 is given without its conserved first and last residue.

cdr3_length	v_call	j_call	cdr3_aa
11	TRBV2	TRBJ2-7	ASWGGTHYEQY
17	TRBV29-1	TRBJ1-2	SVGRTRDPILLLNYGYT
11	TRBV27	TRBJ2-1	ASSSPRGNEQF
19	TRBV4-1	TRBJ2-1	ASSQDLGTSGGYGSVDEQF
14	TRBV9	TRBJ2-3	ASSVVGATSTDTQY
14	TRBV7-2	TRBJ2-3	ASSSKRDRPTDTQY
11	TRBV20-1	TRBJ1-1	SAVGRGNTEAF
10	TRBV7-2	TRBJ1-2	ASSLAGYGYT
14	TRBV20-1	TRBJ2-7	SANGETASTTYEQY
10	TRBV15	TRBJ2-7	ATSRTGHEQY
13	TRBV18	TRBJ1-2	ASSPEQGFGYGYT
13	TRBV5-1	TRBJ2-7	ASSLVHGGSYEQY
12	TRBV28	TRBJ1-1	ASSTGDRATEAF
16	TRBV4-1	TRBJ2-1	ASSVAGLAGATYNEQF
13	TRBV15	TRBJ2-2	ATSRVPSASGELF
9	TRBV28	TRBJ2-7	ASSPGGEQY
10	TRBV29-1	TRBJ2-7	SVEDLGDEQY
12	TRBV18	TRBJ1-1	ASSPTNGPTEAF
14	TRBV20-1	TRBJ2-5	STTFPRDSLEETQY
11	TRBV18	TRBJ2-1	ASSEGLALEQF
12	TRBV27	TRBJ2-3	ASSLIALTDTQY
11	TRBV19	TRBJ2-7	ASSIGPAYEQY
13	TRBV7-2	TRBJ2-7	ASSSLKRNLYEQY
9	TRBV7-2	TRBJ2-1	ASSQQGEQF
12	TRBV7-6	TRBJ1-2	ASSPGQGVHGYT
15	TRBV7-6	TRBJ2-1	ASSSRASGAIPNEQF
15	TRBV19	TRBJ2-1	ASSIEFAGRPLRDTF
13	TRBV7-6	TRBJ2-1	ASSVHISPYNEQF
12	TRBV5-1	TRBJ2-3	ASGTGVGRATQY
7	TRBV27	TRBJ2-5	ASKETQY
13	TRBV15	TRBJ2-1	ATSNWGGAYNEQF
12	TRBV19	TRBJ1-1	ASSIGQLNTEAF
12	TRBV25-1	TRBJ2-7	ASSETSGPHEQY
12	TRBV9	TRBJ2-7	ASSLGTPGYEQY
12	TRBV29-1	TRBJ2-3	SVLVTGGPDTQY
12	TRBV20-1	TRBJ2-1	SAPQGSTYNEQF
11	TRBV7-8	TRBJ2-7	ASSHGQGYEQY
13	TRBV27	TRBJ2-3	ASNALAGGQDTQY
10	TRBV29-1	TRBJ2-1	SVEASDPEQF
12	TRBV12-3/TRBV12-4	TRBJ1-4	ASTSDRGDEKLF